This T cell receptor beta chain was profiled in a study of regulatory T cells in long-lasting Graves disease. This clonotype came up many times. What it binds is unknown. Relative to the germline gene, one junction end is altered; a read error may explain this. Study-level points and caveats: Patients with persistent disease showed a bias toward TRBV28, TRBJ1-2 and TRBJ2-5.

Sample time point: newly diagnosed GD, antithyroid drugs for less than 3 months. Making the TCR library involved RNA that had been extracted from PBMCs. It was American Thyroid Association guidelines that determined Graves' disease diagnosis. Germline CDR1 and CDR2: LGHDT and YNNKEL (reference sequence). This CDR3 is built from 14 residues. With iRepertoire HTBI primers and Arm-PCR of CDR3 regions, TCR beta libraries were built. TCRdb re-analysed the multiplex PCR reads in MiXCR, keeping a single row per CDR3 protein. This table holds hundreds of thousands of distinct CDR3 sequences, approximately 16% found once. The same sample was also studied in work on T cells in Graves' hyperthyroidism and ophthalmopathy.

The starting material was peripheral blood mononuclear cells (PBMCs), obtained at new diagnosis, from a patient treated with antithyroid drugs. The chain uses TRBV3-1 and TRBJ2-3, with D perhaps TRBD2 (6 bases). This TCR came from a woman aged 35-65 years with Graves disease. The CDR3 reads CASSEEGGRDTQYF. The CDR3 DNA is TGTGCCAGCAGCGAAGAGGGTGGGAGGGATACGCAGTATTTT.